The text below deals with one T cell receptor beta chain. The antigen is undetermined. This entry belongs to a study of beta chain features in type 1 diabetes. Findings and caveats of the study: There was a moderate but significant shortening of TCRB CDR3s in all four CD4+ subsets of Type 1 diabetes patients. Patients with type 1 diabetes showed fewer VDJ junction insertions and more deletions. Possible PCR preference for shorter templates applied equally to patients and controls.

The whole isolated RNA underwent reverse transcription, so sequencing captured expressed TCRB transcripts. Libraries were prepared by immunoSEQ multiplex PCR; TCRdb keeps only in-frame clonotypes and omits some of them. The data show more than 120,000 clones, around an eighth seen once. Via the markers CD45RO/CCR7/CD25/CD127/CD95/CD27, stem cell-like memory, regulatory, central memory and naive CD4+ cells were sorted. CDR1 and CDR2 from the germline V gene are SGDLS and YYNGEE. The V end lost 4 bases, the J end lost 1 base, and 11 bases lay between the germline ends. The CDR3 is made up of 14 amino acids.

This TCR came from a man between 18 and 35 years old with type 1 diabetes. This rearrangement joins TRBV9 to TRBJ1-1; TRBD1 might be the D (6 bases). The sequencing sample was made of central memory CD4+ T cells from blood. CDR3 residues: CASSPTTGNTEAFF. The DNA of the CDR3 is TGTGCCAGCAGCCCGACGACAGGGAACACTGAAGCTTTCTTT.